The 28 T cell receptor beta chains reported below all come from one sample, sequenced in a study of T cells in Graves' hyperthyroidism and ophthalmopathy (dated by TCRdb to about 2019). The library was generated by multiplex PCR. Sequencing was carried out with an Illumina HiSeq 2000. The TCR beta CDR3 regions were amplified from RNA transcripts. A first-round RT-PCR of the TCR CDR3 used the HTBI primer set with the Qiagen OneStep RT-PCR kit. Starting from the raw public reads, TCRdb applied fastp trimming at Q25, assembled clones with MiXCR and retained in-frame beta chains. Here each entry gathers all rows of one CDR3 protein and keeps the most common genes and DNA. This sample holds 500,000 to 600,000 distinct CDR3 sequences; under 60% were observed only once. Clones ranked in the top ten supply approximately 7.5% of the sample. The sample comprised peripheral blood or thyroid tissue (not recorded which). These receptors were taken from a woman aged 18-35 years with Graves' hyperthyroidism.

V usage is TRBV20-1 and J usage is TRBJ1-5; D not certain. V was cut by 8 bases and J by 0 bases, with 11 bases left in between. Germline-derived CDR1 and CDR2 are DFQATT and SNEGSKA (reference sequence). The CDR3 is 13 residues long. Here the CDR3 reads CSYLADSNQPQHF. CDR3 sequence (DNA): TGCAGTTACTTGGCAGATAGCAATCAGCCCCAGCATTTT.

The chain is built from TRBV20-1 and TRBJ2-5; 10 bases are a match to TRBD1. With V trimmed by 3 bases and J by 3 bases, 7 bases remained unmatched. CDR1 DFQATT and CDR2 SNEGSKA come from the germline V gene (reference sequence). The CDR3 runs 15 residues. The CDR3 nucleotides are TGCAGTGCTAGGTCCCGACAGGGGGCCGAAGAGACCCAGTACTTC. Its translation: CSARSRQGAEETQYF.

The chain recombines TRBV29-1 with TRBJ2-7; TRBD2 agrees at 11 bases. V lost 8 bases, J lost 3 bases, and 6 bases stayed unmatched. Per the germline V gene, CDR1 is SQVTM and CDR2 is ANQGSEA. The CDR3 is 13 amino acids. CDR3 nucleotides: TGCAGCCAAGAACTAGCGGGAGTCTACGAGCAGTACTTC. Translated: CSQELAGVYEQYF.

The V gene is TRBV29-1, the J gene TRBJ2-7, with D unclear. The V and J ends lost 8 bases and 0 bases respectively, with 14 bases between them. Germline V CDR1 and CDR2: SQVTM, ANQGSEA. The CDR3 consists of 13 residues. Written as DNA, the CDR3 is TGCAGCAGCCAAGATGGAAGCTCCTACGAGCAGTACTTC. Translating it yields CSSQDGSSYEQYF.

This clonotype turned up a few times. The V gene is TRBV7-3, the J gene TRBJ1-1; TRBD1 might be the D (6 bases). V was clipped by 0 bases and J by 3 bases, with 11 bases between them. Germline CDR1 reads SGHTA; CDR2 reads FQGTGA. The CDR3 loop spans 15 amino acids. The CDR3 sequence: CASSLTGDTYTEAFF. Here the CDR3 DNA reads TGTGCCAGCAGCTTAACGGGGGACACCTACACTGAAGCTTTCTTT.

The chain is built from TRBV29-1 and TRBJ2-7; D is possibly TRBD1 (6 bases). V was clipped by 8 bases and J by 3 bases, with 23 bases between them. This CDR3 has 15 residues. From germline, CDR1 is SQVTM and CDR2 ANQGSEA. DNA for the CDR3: TGCAGCAGTTCCAGGGTCCGGGACACTCACTACGAGCAGTACTTC. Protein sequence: CSSSRVRDTHYEQYF.

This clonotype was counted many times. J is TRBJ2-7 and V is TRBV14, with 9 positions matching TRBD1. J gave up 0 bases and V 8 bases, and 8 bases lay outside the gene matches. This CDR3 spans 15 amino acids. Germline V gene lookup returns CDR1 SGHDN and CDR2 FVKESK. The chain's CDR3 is CASSPMDRGSYEQYF. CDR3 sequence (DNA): TGTGCCAGCTCCCCGATGGACAGGGGCTCCTACGAGCAGTACTTC.

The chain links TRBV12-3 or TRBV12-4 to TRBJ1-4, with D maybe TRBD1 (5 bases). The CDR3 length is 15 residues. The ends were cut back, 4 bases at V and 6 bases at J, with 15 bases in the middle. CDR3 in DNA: TGTGCCAGCAGTTCAAACACAGGAGACTATGAAAAACTGTTTTTT. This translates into CASSSNTGDYEKLFF.

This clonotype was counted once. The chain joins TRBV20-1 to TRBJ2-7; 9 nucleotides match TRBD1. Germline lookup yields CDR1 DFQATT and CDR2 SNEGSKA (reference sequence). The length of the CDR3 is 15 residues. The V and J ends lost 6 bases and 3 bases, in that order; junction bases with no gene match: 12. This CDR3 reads CSASTGTGSFYEQYF. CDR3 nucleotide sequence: TGCAGTGCCAGCACGGGGACAGGGTCTTTCTACGAGCAGTACTTC.

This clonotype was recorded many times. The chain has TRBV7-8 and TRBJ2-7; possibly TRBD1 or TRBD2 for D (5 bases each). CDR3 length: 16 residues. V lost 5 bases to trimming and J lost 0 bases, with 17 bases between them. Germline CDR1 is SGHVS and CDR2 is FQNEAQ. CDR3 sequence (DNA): TGTGCCAGCAGCACCGAGGGGCGCAAAAGCTCCTACGAGCAGTACTTC. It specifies CASSTEGRKSSYEQYF.

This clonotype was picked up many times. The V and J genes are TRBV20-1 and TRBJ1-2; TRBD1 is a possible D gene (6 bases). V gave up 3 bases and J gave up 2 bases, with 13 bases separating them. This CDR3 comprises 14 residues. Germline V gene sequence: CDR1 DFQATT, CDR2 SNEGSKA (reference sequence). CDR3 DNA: TGCAGTGCTAGTAAGGCAGGGGCCAACTATGGCTACACCTTC. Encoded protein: CSASKAGANYGYTF.

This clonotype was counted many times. The CDR3 region is CASSQTGQTYEQYF. In DNA form, the CDR3 reads TGCGCCAGCAGCCAGACGGGACAGACGTACGAGCAGTACTTC. V gene TRBV4-1 combines with J gene TRBJ2-7; 7 nucleotides line up with TRBD1. The ends lost 3 bases at V and 4 bases at J; junction bases unmatched: 6. The germline V gene has CDR1 MGHRA and CDR2 YSYEKL. The CDR3 loop spans 14 amino acids.

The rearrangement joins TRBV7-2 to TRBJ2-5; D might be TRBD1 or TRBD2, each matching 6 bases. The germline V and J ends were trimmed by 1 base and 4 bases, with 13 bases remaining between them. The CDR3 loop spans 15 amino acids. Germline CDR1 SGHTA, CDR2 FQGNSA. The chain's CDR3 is CASSLGGALGETQYF. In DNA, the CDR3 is TGTGCCAGCAGCTTAGGGGGGGCGTTGGGAGAGACCCAGTACTTC. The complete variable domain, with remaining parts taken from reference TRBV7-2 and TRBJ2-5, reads GAGVSQSPSNKVTEKGKDVELRCDPISGHTALYWYRQSLGQGLEFLIYFQGNSAPDKSGLPSDRFSAERTGGSVSTLTIQRTQQEDSAVYLCASSLGGALGETQYFGPGTRLLVL.

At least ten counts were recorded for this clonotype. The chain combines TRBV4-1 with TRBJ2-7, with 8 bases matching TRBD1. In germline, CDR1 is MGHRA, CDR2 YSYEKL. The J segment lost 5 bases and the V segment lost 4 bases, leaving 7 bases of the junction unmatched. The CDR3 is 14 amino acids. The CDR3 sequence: CASSRSGTGNEQYF. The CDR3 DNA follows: TGCGCCAGCAGCCGATCCGGGACAGGCAACGAGCAGTACTTC.

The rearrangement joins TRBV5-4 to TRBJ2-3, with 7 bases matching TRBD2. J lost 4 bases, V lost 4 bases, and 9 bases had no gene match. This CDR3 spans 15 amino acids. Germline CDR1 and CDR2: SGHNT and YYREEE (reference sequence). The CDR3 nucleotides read TGTGCCAGCAGCCTCGAGGGAGGGCCCTCAGATACGCAGTATTTT. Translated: CASSLEGGPSDTQYF.

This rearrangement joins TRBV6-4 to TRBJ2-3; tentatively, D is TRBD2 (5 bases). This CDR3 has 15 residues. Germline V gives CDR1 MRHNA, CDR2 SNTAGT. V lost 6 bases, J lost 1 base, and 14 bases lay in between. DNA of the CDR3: TGTGCCAGCAGAGCCTCTTGGGGAGGCACAGATACGCAGTATTTT. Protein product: CASRASWGGTDTQYF.

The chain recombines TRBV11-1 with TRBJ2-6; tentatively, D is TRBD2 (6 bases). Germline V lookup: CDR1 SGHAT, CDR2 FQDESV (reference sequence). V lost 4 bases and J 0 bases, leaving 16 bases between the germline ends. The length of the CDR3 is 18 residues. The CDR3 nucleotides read TGTGCCAGCAGCTCGGGACTGGACTCCAGCTCTGGGGCCAACGTCCTGACTTTC. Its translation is CASSSGLDSSSGANVLTF.

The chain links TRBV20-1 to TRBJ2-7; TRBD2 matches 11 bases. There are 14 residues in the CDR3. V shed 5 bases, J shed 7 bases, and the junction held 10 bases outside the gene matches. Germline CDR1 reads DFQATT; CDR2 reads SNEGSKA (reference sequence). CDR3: CSAPGLAGGNEQYF. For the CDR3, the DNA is TGCAGTGCTCCCGGACTAGCGGGTGGAAATGAGCAGTACTTC.

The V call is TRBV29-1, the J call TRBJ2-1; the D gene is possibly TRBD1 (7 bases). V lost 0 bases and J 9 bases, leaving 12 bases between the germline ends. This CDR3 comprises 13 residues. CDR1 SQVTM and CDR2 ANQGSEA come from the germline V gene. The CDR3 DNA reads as TGCAGCGTTGAAGATCAGGGGGGCTCTGAGCAGTTCTTC. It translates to CSVEDQGGSEQFF.

Written as DNA, the CDR3 is TGCGCCAGCAGCACAGGGATGGCTGAAGCTTTCTTT. It is translated as CASSTGMAEAFF. This chain uses TRBV5-1 with TRBJ1-1; D may be TRBD1 (6 bases). This CDR3 has 12 amino acids. The germline V gene has CDR1 SGHRS and CDR2 YFSETQ. V was cut by 4 bases and J by 6 bases, with 10 bases left in between.

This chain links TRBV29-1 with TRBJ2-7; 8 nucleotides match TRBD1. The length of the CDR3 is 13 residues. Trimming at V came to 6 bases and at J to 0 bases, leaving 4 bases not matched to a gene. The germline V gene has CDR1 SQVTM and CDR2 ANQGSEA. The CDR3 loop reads CSVWTGNSYEQYF. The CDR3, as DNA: TGCAGCGTGTGGACAGGGAACTCCTACGAGCAGTACTTC.

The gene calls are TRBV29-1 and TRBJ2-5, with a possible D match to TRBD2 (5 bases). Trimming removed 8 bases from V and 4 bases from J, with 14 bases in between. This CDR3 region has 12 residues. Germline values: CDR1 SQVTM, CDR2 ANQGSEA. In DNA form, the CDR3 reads TGCAGCAGTTACGCGGCGGGAGAGACCCAGTACTTC. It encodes CSSYAAGETQYF.

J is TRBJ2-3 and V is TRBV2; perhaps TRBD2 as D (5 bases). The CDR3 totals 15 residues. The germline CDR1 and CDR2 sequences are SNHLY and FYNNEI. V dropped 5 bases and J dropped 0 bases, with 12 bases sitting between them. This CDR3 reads CASSRRTWSTDTQYF. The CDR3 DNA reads TGTGCCAGCAGTCGGCGGACTTGGAGCACAGATACGCAGTATTTT.

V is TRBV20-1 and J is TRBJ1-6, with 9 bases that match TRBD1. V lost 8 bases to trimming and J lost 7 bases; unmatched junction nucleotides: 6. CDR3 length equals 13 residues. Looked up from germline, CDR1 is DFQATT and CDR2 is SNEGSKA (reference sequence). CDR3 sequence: CSYGTGQNSPLHF. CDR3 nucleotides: TGCAGTTACGGGACAGGGCAAAATTCACCCCTCCACTTT.

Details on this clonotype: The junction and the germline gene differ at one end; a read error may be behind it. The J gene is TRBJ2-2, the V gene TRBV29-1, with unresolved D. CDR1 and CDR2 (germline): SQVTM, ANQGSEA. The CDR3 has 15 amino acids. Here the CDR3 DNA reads TGCAGCGTTGAGTTTACGGTCGAAAATCGGTATGAGCAGTTTTTT. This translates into CSVEFTVENRYEQFF.

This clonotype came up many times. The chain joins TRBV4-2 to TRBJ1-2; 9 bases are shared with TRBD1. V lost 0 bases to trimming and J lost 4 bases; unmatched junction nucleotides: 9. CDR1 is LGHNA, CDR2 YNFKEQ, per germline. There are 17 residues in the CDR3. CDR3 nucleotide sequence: TGTGCCAGCAGCCAAGATATCTCCGGGACAGGGACCTATGGCTACACCTTC. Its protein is CASSQDISGTGTYGYTF.

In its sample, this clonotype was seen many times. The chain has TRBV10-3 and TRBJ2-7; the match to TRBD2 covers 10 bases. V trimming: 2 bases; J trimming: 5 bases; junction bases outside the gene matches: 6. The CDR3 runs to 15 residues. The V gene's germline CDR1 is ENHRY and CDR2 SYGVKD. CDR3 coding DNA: TGTGCCATCAGTGAGGACATAGCGGGAGGCCACGAGCAGTACTTC. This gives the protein CAISEDIAGGHEQYF.

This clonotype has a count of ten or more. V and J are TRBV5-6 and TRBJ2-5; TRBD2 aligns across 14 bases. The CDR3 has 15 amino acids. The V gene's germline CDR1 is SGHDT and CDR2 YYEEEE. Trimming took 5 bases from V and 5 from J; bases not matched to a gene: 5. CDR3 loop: CASSPGLAGGETQYF. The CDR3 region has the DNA TGTGCCAGCAGTCCCGGACTAGCGGGAGGTGAGACCCAGTACTTC.